This T cell receptor beta chain appears in the sequencing data of a study of long-term antiretroviral therapy in people with HIV. General study points: Although diversity increased after ART, it remained lower than in transplant donor controls. Repertoires in HIV (unlike those of controls) had narrower CDR3 length ranges.

As to this clone: Its target is unknown.

Specimens carried about 0.9-11 million cryopreserved PBMC before DNA extraction. Sequencing used immunoSEQ v3.0 at survey level. Each sample aimed for about 35,000-50,000 sequenced T-cell genomes. Sequenced by immunoSEQ multiplex PCR; TCRdb stores in-frame clones only, minus some. This sample yields about 36,000 clones, of which roughly 80% are seen a single time; around 5.5% belongs to the top ten. CDR1 LNHNV and CDR2 YYDKDF come from the germline V gene (reference sequence). The CDR3 totals 16 residues. V was clipped by 4 bases and J by 2 bases; unmatched bases: 10. The chain links TRBV15 to TRBJ2-5, with 7 nucleotides matching TRBD2. Material: unsorted PBMCs, obtained 3.4 years after starting antiretroviral therapy. This TCR was sampled from a man younger than 40 with HIV. DNA of the CDR3: TGTGCCACCAGCATTCTCATAGCGGGCACACAAGAGACCCAGTACTTC. This gives the protein CATSILIAGTQETQYF.